These 20 T cell receptor beta chains originate from one sample sequenced in a study of T cell responses to AZD1222 COVID-19 vaccine. Only in-frame clones appear in the TCRdb table, and some are missing; sequencing was by immunoSEQ multiplex PCR. The sample yields 73,000 or so clones, over 70% seen once. Material: peripheral blood, obtained 28 days after the second AZD1222 dose. The receptor source for this set is an adult who received the AZD1222 COVID-19 vaccine.

This clone appeared a few times. The rearrangement links TRBV11-3 to TRBJ1-1; possible D gene TRBD1, 5 bases. Trimming took 5 bases from V and 1 from J, leaving 11 bases between them. Germline-derived CDR1 and CDR2 are SGHNT and YENEEA. The CDR3 contains 14 residues. This chain's CDR3 is CASSHAGGNTEAFF. The CDR3 DNA follows: TGTGCCAGCAGCCACGCGGGGGGGAACACTGAAGCTTTCTTT.

This clone was counted only a few times. The chain combines TRBV12-3 or TRBV12-4 with TRBJ1-1; the D is unclear. The CDR3 extends over 12 amino acids. V lost 5 bases and J 4 bases, leaving 8 bases between the germline ends. CDR3 DNA: TGTGCCAGCAGTCGGATAATCACTGAAGCTTTCTTT. This gives the protein CASSRIITEAFF.

This sequence joins TRBV10-3 and TRBJ2-5; D unresolved. The CDR3 consists of 12 residues. Germline assignment: CDR1 ENHRY and CDR2 SYGVKD. V was trimmed by 2 bases and J by 5 bases, leaving 6 bases between them. CDR3 sequence: CAISEPGETQYF. The CDR3 DNA is TGTGCCATCAGTGAGCCCGGGGAGACCCAGTACTTC.

V is TRBV18 and J is TRBJ2-1; D not certain. This CDR3 spans 13 amino acids. Germline V gives CDR1 KGHSH, CDR2 LQKENI. The ends were cut back, 5 bases at V and 9 bases at J, with 14 bases in the middle. The CDR3: CASSSGARTEQFF. CDR3 DNA: TGTGCCAGCTCATCTGGCGCCCGCACTGAGCAGTTCTTC.

The V call is TRBV11-2, the J call TRBJ1-1; no reliable D call. This CDR3 region has 14 residues. V lost 1 base and J 0 bases, leaving 6 bases between the germline ends. Germline values: CDR1 SGHAT, CDR2 FQNNGV. The CDR3 DNA reads as TGTGCCAGCAGCTTAGTGGACTTGAACACTGAAGCTTTCTTT. It translates to CASSLVDLNTEAFF.

The chain couples TRBV28 to TRBJ2-3; possible D gene TRBD1, 5 bases. The CDR3 contains 15 residues. Germline CDR1 MDHEN, CDR2 SYDVKM. V shed 3 bases and J shed 3 bases, with 13 bases lying between them. The CDR3 is CASSLSGAGTDTQYF. The CDR3 nucleotides are TGTGCCAGCAGTTTGTCTGGGGCAGGTACAGATACGCAGTATTTT.

In this sample, this clone turned up a few times. The gene calls are TRBV13 and TRBJ2-1, with 8 bases lining up with TRBD2. V shed 1 base, J shed 8 bases, and the junction held 1 base outside the gene matches. CDR1 and CDR2 (germline): PRHDT, FYEKMQ (reference sequence). The CDR3 sequence is 13 residues long. The CDR3 DNA is TGTGCCAGCAGCTTAGCCGGGGGGGATGAGCAGTTCTTC. Translating it yields CASSLAGGDEQFF.

The chain is built from TRBV6-5 and TRBJ1-2; 11 bases fit TRBD1. V shed 2 bases, J shed 2 bases, and the junction held 4 bases outside the gene matches. The germline V gene has CDR1 MNHEY and CDR2 SVGAGI. This CDR3 comprises 16 residues. The CDR3 here is CASSYIRTGGNYGYTF. In DNA, the CDR3 is TGTGCCAGCAGTTACATCCGGACAGGGGGCAACTATGGCTACACCTTC.

The chain carries TRBV3-1 (or the pseudogene TRBV3-2) and TRBJ1-4; D is unresolved. Between the trimmed V and J ends, which lost 8 bases and 8 bases, there was a span of 18 bases. CDR3 length: 14 amino acids. The germline V gene encodes CDR1 LGHDT and CDR2 YNNKEL (reference sequence). CDR3 amino acids: CASRTSPTPEKLFF. In DNA form, the CDR3 reads TGTGCCAGCCGAACGAGTCCCACCCCGGAAAAACTGTTTTTT.

V usage is TRBV7-9 and J usage is TRBJ1-2, with D uncertain. Germline V gene sequence: CDR1 SEHNR, CDR2 FQNEAQ (reference sequence). CDR3 length equals 13 residues. Trimming pared 2 bases from V and 2 bases from J, leaving 6 bases between. CDR3 in amino acids: CASSLTENYGYTF. The CDR3, as DNA: TGTGCCAGCAGCTTAACAGAAAACTATGGCTACACCTTC.

The genes are TRBV5-5 and TRBJ1-1; D may be TRBD1 (5 bases). This CDR3 has 15 residues. The germline V gene encodes CDR1 SGHKS and CDR2 YYEKEE (reference sequence). The V end lost 4 bases, the J end lost 1 base, and 14 bases lay between the germline ends. CDR3 protein: CASSVTGRGNTEAFF. As DNA, the CDR3 is TGTGCCAGCAGCGTGACCGGGAGGGGGAACACTGAAGCTTTCTTT. The whole variable domain, filled in from reference TRBV5-5 and TRBJ1-1, reads DAGVTQSPTHLIKTRGQQVTLRCSPISGHKSVSWYQQVLGQGPQFIFQYYEKEERGRGNFPDRFSARQFPNYSSELNVNALLLGDSALYLCASSVTGRGNTEAFFGQGTRLTVV.

The chain uses TRBV7-8 and TRBJ1-5, with D perhaps matching TRBD1 (5 bases). This CDR3 contains 15 residues. V was shortened by 5 bases and J by 2 bases, with 13 bases between the two germline ends. Germline V gene data show CDR1 as SGHVS and CDR2 as FQNEAQ. The chain's CDR3 is CASSPLGQGNQPQHF. The CDR3 coding sequence is TGTGCCAGCAGCCCCCTGGGGCAGGGCAATCAGCCCCAGCATTTT.

This clone was seen only once. In nucleotides, the CDR3 is TGTGCCAGCAGCCAATTATCCTACGAGCAGTACTTC. It yields the protein CASSQLSYEQYF. This chain joins TRBV16 and TRBJ2-7; D remains ambiguous. CDR3 length equals 12 residues. Trimming pared 1 base from V and 1 base from J, leaving 2 bases between. Germline-derived CDR1 and CDR2 are KGHSY and FQNENV.

The rearrangement links TRBV2 to TRBJ2-5; D is possibly TRBD2 (7 bases). V lost 7 bases and J 5 bases, leaving 17 bases between the germline ends. Germline V CDR1 and CDR2: SNHLY, FYNNEI. This CDR3 region has 14 residues. CDR3 nucleotides: TGTGCCAGCAAGGGGGGGCGGGAGATGGAGACCCAGTACTTC. Amino acid sequence: CASKGGREMETQYF.

The genes are TRBV11-2 and TRBJ2-7; no firm D call. V shed 0 bases and J shed 0 bases, with 6 bases lying between them. This CDR3 region has 14 residues. CDR1 is SGHAT and CDR2 is FQNNGV in the germline V gene. The CDR3 loop reads CASSLEVSSYEQYF. CDR3 nucleotide sequence: TGTGCCAGCAGCTTAGAAGTCAGCTCCTACGAGCAGTACTTC. The full variable domain, rest sourced from reference TRBV11-2 and TRBJ2-7, is EAGVAQSPRYKIIEKRQSVAFWCNPISGHATLYWYQQILGQGPKLLIQFQNNGVVDDSQLPKDRFSAERLKGVDSTLKIQPAKLEDSAVYLCASSLEVSSYEQYFGPGTRLTVT.

The V and J genes are TRBV4-1 and TRBJ1-5; D is undetermined. Trimming pared 0 bases from V and 0 bases from J, leaving 6 bases between. CDR3 length equals 15 residues. Germline CDR1 MGHRA, CDR2 YSYEKL. In nucleotides, the CDR3 is TGCGCCAGCAGCCAAGAAGCCTATAGCAATCAGCCCCAGCATTTT. Encoded protein: CASSQEAYSNQPQHF.

The chain employs TRBV5-5 and TRBJ2-7, with D possibly being TRBD2 (6 bases). Germline values: CDR1 SGHKS, CDR2 YYEKEE (reference sequence). V gave up 4 bases and J gave up 1 base, with 12 bases separating them. This CDR3 spans 14 amino acids. CDR3 region: CASSRDLSSYEQYF. The CDR3 DNA is TGTGCCAGCAGCCGGGACTTGAGTTCCTACGAGCAGTACTTC.

The chain links TRBV7-3 to TRBJ2-2; no reliable D call. The CDR3 sequence is 14 residues long. V shed 5 bases and J shed 1 base, with 8 bases lying between them. The V gene's germline CDR1 is SGHTA and CDR2 FQGTGA. The CDR3 region is CASSADGNTGELFF. The CDR3 nucleotides read TGTGCCAGCAGCGCTGACGGGAACACCGGGGAGCTGTTTTTT. The full variable domain, completed using reference TRBV7-3 and TRBJ2-2, is GAGVSQTPSNKVTEKGKYVELRCDPISGHTALYWYRQSLGQGPEFLIYFQGTGAADDSGLPNDRFFAVRPEGSVSTLKIQRTERGDSAVYLCASSADGNTGELFFGEGSRLTVL.

This chain joins TRBV11-2 and TRBJ2-7, with D possibly matching TRBD1 (5 bases). Trimming cost V 0 bases and J 2 bases, with 8 bases left between them. CDR1 is SGHAT and CDR2 is FQNNGV in the germline V gene. CDR3 length equals 14 residues. The chain's CDR3 is CASSLDLTAYEQYF. The CDR3 nucleotides read TGTGCCAGCAGCTTAGATTTGACAGCCTACGAGCAGTACTTC.

V is TRBV28 and J is TRBJ2-2, with D unclear. V was trimmed by 5 bases and J by 6 bases, leaving 13 bases between them. Germline CDR1 MDHEN, CDR2 SYDVKM. The CDR3 runs to 14 residues. DNA of the CDR3: TGTGCCAGCAGTGTCACCAGTTCCCCCGGGGAGCTGTTTTTT. As protein: CASSVTSSPGELFF. The full variable domain, completed using reference TRBV28 and TRBJ2-2, is DVKVTQSSRYLVKRTGEKVFLECVQDMDHENMFWYRQDPGLGLRLIYFSYDVKMKEKGDIPEGYSVSREKKERFSLILESASTNQTSMYLCASSVTSSPGELFFGEGSRLTVL.